The 32 T cell receptor beta chains below were found in one sample sequenced in a study of low-dose radiotherapy and immunotherapy resistance in tumors. Stated time point: after trial treatment. Treatment meaning: LDRT plus nivolumab, ipilimumab, low-dose cyclophosphamide and aspirin (RACIN trial). Primers targeting TRAV and TRBV primed first-strand cDNA, covering alpha and beta chains. TCRs were put through around 20 PCR cycles of amplification with Phusion. A constant-region primer and the V-primer adapter served as the primer pair. MiXCR was run by TCRdb on the reads, yielding one entry per CDR3 protein. This sample has 95,000 to 100,000 distinct CDR3 sequences, with 20% found just once. The sample here was PBMCs, taken after low-dose radiotherapy plus immunotherapy. These receptors came from a male donor with prostate cancer.

This CDR3 is CASSGLAGVSSYEQYF. CDR3 nucleotides: TGTGCCAGCAGCGGGCTAGCGGGGGTCAGCTCCTACGAGCAGTACTTC. The chain combines TRBV11-3 with TRBJ2-7; 10 bases map to TRBD2. CDR3 length: 16 residues. V shed 5 bases, J shed 0 bases, and the junction held 7 bases outside the gene matches. CDR1 SGHNT and CDR2 YENEEA come from the germline V gene. The full variable domain, with the rest looked up from reference TRBV11-3 and TRBJ2-7, is EAGVVQSPRYKIIEKKQPVAFWCNPISGHNTLYWYLQNLGQGPELLIRYENEEAVDDSQLPKDRFSAERLKGVDSTLKIQPAELGDSAVYLCASSGLAGVSSYEQYFGPGTRLTVT.

The sample holds many counts of this clonotype. This chain joins TRBV19 and TRBJ2-7; possible D gene TRBD1, 6 bases. Germline V gene sequence: CDR1 LNHDA, CDR2 SQIVND (reference sequence). The CDR3 totals 13 residues. The V gene lost 2 bases and the J gene lost 4 bases, with 9 bases spanning the gap. CDR3 protein: CASSINQGYEQYF. As DNA, the CDR3 is TGTGCCAGTAGTATAAATCAGGGGTACGAGCAGTACTTC.

This clonotype was recorded at least ten times. The chain recombines TRBV11-2 with TRBJ1-6; D not certain. The CDR3 consists of 13 residues. V shed 2 bases and J shed 12 bases, with 11 bases lying between them. Germline assignment: CDR1 SGHAT and CDR2 FQNNGV. The CDR3, as DNA: TGTGCCAGCAGCTTATCCGAGGGTGTACCCCTCCACTTT. Protein: CASSLSEGVPLHF. The entire variable domain, with the rest obtained from reference TRBV11-2 and TRBJ1-6, is as follows: EAGVAQSPRYKIIEKRQSVAFWCNPISGHATLYWYQQILGQGPKLLIQFQNNGVVDDSQLPKDRFSAERLKGVDSTLKIQPAKLEDSAVYLCASSLSEGVPLHFGNGTRLTVT.

This clonotype was seen at least ten times. The V and J genes are TRBV14 and TRBJ2-7; D unresolved. Germline V gene sequence: CDR1 SGHDN, CDR2 FVKESK. V was shortened by 3 bases and J by 0 bases, with 6 bases between the two germline ends. This CDR3 spans 13 amino acids. In DNA form, the CDR3 reads TGTGCCAGCAGCCAGTTGGGCTCCTACGAGCAGTACTTC. Encoded protein: CASSQLGSYEQYF.

Comments on this clonotype: A far bigger clonotype differs at one base, so this is likely a read error. This chain connects TRBV28 to TRBJ2-1; D may be TRBD1 or TRBD2 (6 bases each). V lost 8 bases and J 10 bases, leaving 21 bases between the germline ends. The CDR3 runs to 14 residues. From germline, CDR1 is MDHEN and CDR2 SYDVKM. CDR3 region: CASLPGAPFSEQFF. The CDR3 DNA reads as TGTGCCAGCCTCCCGGGGGCCCCGTTCAGCGAGCAGTTCTTC. The complete variable domain, with remaining parts taken from reference TRBV28 and TRBJ2-1, reads DVKVTQSSRYLVKRTGEKVFLECVQDMDHENMFWYRQDPGLGLRLIYFSYDVKMKEKGDIPEGYSVSREKKERFSLILESASTNQTSMYLCASLPGAPFSEQFFGPGTRLTVL.

The chain combines TRBV3-1 with TRBJ2-1; 13 nucleotides agree with TRBD2. Trimming cost V 3 bases and J 4 bases; bases outside gene matches: 3. This CDR3 comprises 16 residues. Germline V lookup: CDR1 LGHDT, CDR2 YNNKEL (reference sequence). The CDR3 coding sequence is TGTGCCAGCAGCCAGGAGACTAGCGGGGGGTACAATGAGCAGTTCTTC. Its protein is CASSQETSGGYNEQFF.

This clonotype was observed at least ten times. The chain links TRBV7-9 to TRBJ1-2; weak D call: TRBD1 (6 bases). Germline V gene data show CDR1 as SEHNR and CDR2 as FQNEAQ (reference sequence). With 7 bases removed from V and 7 bases from J, the gap between germline ends came to 16 bases. The CDR3 covers 13 residues. The CDR3 DNA follows: TGTGCCAGCACACAAGGGGGGTTTGGTGGCTACACCTTC. Its translation is CASTQGGFGGYTF.

Remarks on this clonotype: At one end, the junction sequence differs from germline, possibly due to a read error. The rearrangement links TRBV27 to TRBJ2-7; possible D gene TRBD1, 6 bases. The CDR3 loop spans 14 amino acids. Germline V gene sequence: CDR1 MNHEY, CDR2 SMNVEV (reference sequence). The DNA for the CDR3 is TGTGCCAGCGGTTTAACAGGGTACCTACGAGAGCAGTACTTC. It specifies CASGLTGYLREQYF.

This clonotype was seen at least ten times. The chain combines TRBV2 with TRBJ1-6; D unclear. The CDR3 has 16 residues. Germline assignment: CDR1 SNHLY and CDR2 FYNNEI. The germline V and J ends were trimmed by 1 base and 2 bases, with 9 bases remaining between them. The CDR3 DNA is TGTGCCAGCAGTGAAGAGGCTGGGGCCTATAATTCACCCCTCCACTTT. The encoded protein is CASSEEAGAYNSPLHF.

This clonotype was seen repeatedly, ten times or more. The chain links TRBV19 to TRBJ1-3; D perhaps matches TRBD1 (5 bases). The CDR3 has 16 residues. V lost 5 bases and J 6 bases, leaving 20 bases between the germline ends. The germline gives CDR1 LNHDA, CDR2 SQIVND (reference sequence). The CDR3, as DNA: TGTGCCAGTAGTCCCTACGGACGGGGCCTAGAAAACACCATATATTTT. Its protein product is CASSPYGRGLENTIYF.

This clonotype was detected many times. The chain uses TRBV18 and TRBJ1-6; D ambiguous. The length of the CDR3 is 15 residues. V was clipped by 5 bases and J by 6 bases, with 14 bases between them. Per germline, CDR1 KGHSH and CDR2 LQKENI. The CDR3 DNA reads as TGTGCCAGCTCAAAAGATGCACCAACTAATTCACCCCTCCACTTT. The encoded protein is CASSKDAPTNSPLHF.

Concerning this clonotype itself: A far larger clone is one nucleotide away, so this likely arose from a read error. J is TRBJ2-3 and V is TRBV6-6; D gene unclear. CDR3 length: 13 amino acids. Germline loops: CDR1 MNHNY, CDR2 SVGAGI (reference sequence). The CDR3 region has the DNA TGTGCTGGGCGACGCTCGAGCACAGATACGCAGTGTTTT. Translation: CAGRRSSTDTQCF.

V gene TRBV5-1 combines with J gene TRBJ2-7, with 12 nucleotides matching TRBD2. The germline gives CDR1 SGHRS, CDR2 YFSETQ. J was trimmed by 7 bases and V by 7 bases; bases with no gene match: 12. The length of the CDR3 is 15 residues. The CDR3 DNA is TGCGCCAGCCACCCGGGACTAGCGGGCCCGGGGGAGCAGTACTTC. Amino acid sequence: CASHPGLAGPGEQYF. The full variable domain, with the rest looked up from reference TRBV5-1 and TRBJ2-7, is KAGVTQTPRYLIKTRGQQVTLSCSPISGHRSVSWYQQTPGQGLQFLFEYFSETQRNKGNFPGRFSGRQFSNSRSEMNVSTLELGDSALYLCASHPGLAGPGEQYFGPGTRLTVT.

The genes are TRBV12-3 or TRBV12-4 and TRBJ1-5; TRBD1 is a possible D gene (5 bases). Trimming left V 3 bases short and J 5 bases short, with 11 bases between. The CDR3 consists of 14 residues. The CDR3 region has the DNA TGTGCCAGCAGTTTCGGGGCAGGGCATCAGCCCCAGCATTTT. Protein sequence: CASSFGAGHQPQHF.

This clonotype was counted at least ten times. This sequence joins TRBV9 and TRBJ1-1; TRBD1 might be the D (6 bases). The CDR3 length is 14 residues. V shed 0 bases and J shed 8 bases, with 14 bases lying between them. CDR1 and CDR2 from the germline V gene are SGDLS and YYNGEE. Written as DNA, the CDR3 is TGTGCCAGCAGCGTAGTATCAGGGGTTGGGGAAGCTTTCTTT. Amino acids: CASSVVSGVGEAFF.

For this clonotype: A far larger clone is only one base removed, so a read error is likely. The chain couples TRBV5-6 to TRBJ2-2; D remains ambiguous. The germline V and J ends were trimmed by 1 base and 0 bases, with 4 bases remaining between them. This CDR3 comprises 14 residues. Germline V gives CDR1 SGHDT, CDR2 YYEEEE. The chain's CDR3 is CASSLTPNTGELFF. Here the CDR3 DNA reads TGTGCCAGCAGCTTGACACCGAACACCGGGGAGCTGTTTTTT.

The gene calls are TRBV12-3 or TRBV12-4 and TRBJ2-2; 7 bases map to TRBD1. The CDR3 has 15 amino acids. With V trimmed by 4 bases and J by 4 bases, 6 bases remained unmatched. CDR3 in amino acids: CASSSGTELTGELFF. The CDR3 DNA is TGTGCCAGCAGTTCCGGGACAGAACTCACCGGGGAGCTGTTTTTT.

This clonotype was counted between two and nine times. The gene calls are TRBV25-1 and TRBJ1-4; D unresolved. V was trimmed by 6 bases and J by 5 bases, leaving 16 bases between them. The CDR3 has 15 amino acids. Germline loops: CDR1 MGHDK, CDR2 SYGVNS. The DNA for the CDR3 is TGTGCCAGCAGCGACCGGGCGGGGAACAATGAAAAACTGTTTTTT. This encodes CASSDRAGNNEKLFF.

At least ten counts were recorded for this clonotype. The rearrangement uses TRBV5-4 and TRBJ2-3; the D is unclear. V lost 6 bases, J lost 0 bases, and 8 bases lay in between. Germline V gene lookup returns CDR1 SGHNT and CDR2 YYREEE (reference sequence). The CDR3 is 13 residues long. The CDR3 nucleotides are TGTGCCAGCATGAGCCAGAGCACAGATACGCAGTATTTT. Translated, it gives CASMSQSTDTQYF.

This clonotype was observed at least ten times. V usage is TRBV19 and J usage is TRBJ1-2; 10 bases are a match to TRBD1. This CDR3 region has 15 residues. With V trimmed by 6 bases and J by 2 bases, 6 bases remained unmatched. Per germline, CDR1 LNHDA and CDR2 SQIVND (reference sequence). CDR3 nucleotide sequence: TGTGCCAGTAGCTTGACAGGGGGCATGAACTATGGCTACACCTTC. Translation gives CASSLTGGMNYGYTF.

There are many counts of this clonotype. The chain recombines TRBV5-1 with TRBJ2-3; D tentatively reads TRBD1 or TRBD2 (6 bases each). The CDR3 length is 14 residues. The germline V gene encodes CDR1 SGHRS and CDR2 YFSETQ. Trimming left V 1 base short and J 6 bases short, with 12 bases between. Here the CDR3 reads CASSLQQGTDTQYF. In DNA form, the CDR3 reads TGCGCCAGCAGCTTGCAGCAGGGGACTGATACGCAGTATTTT. Drawing the rest from reference TRBV5-1 and TRBJ2-3, the complete variable domain is KAGVTQTPRYLIKTRGQQVTLSCSPISGHRSVSWYQQTPGQGLQFLFEYFSETQRNKGNFPGRFSGRQFSNSRSEMNVSTLELGDSALYLCASSLQQGTDTQYFGPGTRLTVL.

There are many counts of this clonotype. The rearrangement uses TRBV5-5 and TRBJ1-5; unclear D gene. CDR3 size: 15 residues. Trimming stripped 1 base from V and 4 bases from J, with 12 bases between. Germline V gene lookup returns CDR1 SGHKS and CDR2 YYEKEE (reference sequence). The DNA of the CDR3 is TGTGCCAGCAGCTTGACGGGTTCGGGTAATCAGCCCCAGCATTTT. Translation gives CASSLTGSGNQPQHF.

This clonotype turned up a few times. The CDR3 DNA reads as TGTGCCAGCAGCTCGGGGCGACAGGGGGTTCGAGAGACCCAGTACTTC. Amino acid sequence: CASSSGRQGVRETQYF. The chain recombines TRBV5-6 with TRBJ2-5, with 9 nucleotides matching TRBD1. This CDR3 is 16 amino acids long. Germline lookup yields CDR1 SGHDT and CDR2 YYEEEE. After removal of 3 bases from V and 4 bases from J, the junction contained 10 bases not matched to a gene.

In its sample, this clonotype was seen many times. This chain uses TRBV7-8 with TRBJ1-1; TRBD1 might be the D (6 bases). The CDR3 has 14 residues. Trimming shortened V by 1 base and J by 6 bases, and 12 bases separated the two germline ends. Germline V lookup: CDR1 SGHVS, CDR2 FQNEAQ. The CDR3 loop reads CASSLVGRGSEAFF. For the CDR3, the DNA is TGTGCCAGCAGCTTAGTGGGGAGGGGGTCTGAAGCTTTCTTT.

In its sample, this clonotype was seen many times. The chain is built from TRBV6-5 and TRBJ2-6; a weak D match, TRBD1 (6 bases). The CDR3 spans 14 residues. Germline V lookup: CDR1 MNHEY, CDR2 SVGAGI. Trimming stripped 8 bases from V and 1 base from J, with 9 bases between. The CDR3 nucleotides are TGTGCCAGCGGGGGCGGGTCTGGGGCCAACGTCCTGACTTTC. Translating it yields CASGGGSGANVLTF.

The gene calls are TRBV28 and TRBJ2-7; 8 nucleotides match TRBD2. The CDR3 loop spans 14 amino acids. CDR1 is MDHEN and CDR2 is SYDVKM in the germline V gene. Trimming removed 6 bases from V and 4 bases from J; junction bases left unmatched: 8. The DNA for the CDR3 is TGTGCCAGCAGCCCCCTCGGGGGGGATTACGAGCAGTACTTC. It specifies CASSPLGGDYEQYF.

Only a few counts were recorded for this clonotype. The V and J genes are TRBV3-1 and TRBJ2-3; D is perhaps TRBD2 (7 bases). Germline-derived CDR1 and CDR2 are LGHDT and YNNKEL (reference sequence). V was shortened by 3 bases and J by 11 bases, with 21 bases between the two germline ends. The CDR3 covers 15 residues. This CDR3 reads CASSHRGGSGEGQYF. The CDR3 DNA follows: TGTGCCAGCAGCCACAGGGGCGGGAGTGGGGAAGGGCAGTATTTT.

This clonotype was counted ten times or more. The chain links TRBV7-9 to TRBJ1-3, with 12 bases identical to TRBD1. Losses at the gene ends were 5 bases for V and 3 bases for J; bases not matched to a gene: 5. The CDR3 loop spans 16 amino acids. The germline CDR1 and CDR2 sequences are SEHNR and FQNEAQ (reference sequence). The chain's CDR3 is CASSLGQGAGGNTIYF. The CDR3 nucleotides read TGTGCCAGCAGCCTGGGACAGGGGGCCGGTGGAAACACCATATATTTT.

The chain carries TRBV20-1 and TRBJ2-7; D gene unclear. Deletions cut 2 bases from V and 2 bases from J, with 16 bases between. CDR3 length: 15 residues. The germline V gene encodes CDR1 DFQATT and CDR2 SNEGSKA (reference sequence). The DNA for the CDR3 is TGCAGTGCTAGAAATGGGCAGCTCCATCCCTACGAGCAGTACTTC. This codes for CSARNGQLHPYEQYF.

This sequence joins TRBV5-1 and TRBJ1-1; the D is unclear. CDR1 SGHRS and CDR2 YFSETQ come from the germline V gene. V lost 0 bases, J lost 3 bases, and 12 bases lay in between. CDR3 length equals 15 residues. CDR3 bases: TGCGCCAGCAGCTTGGGACGGTCCACGGACACTGAAGCTTTCTTT. Translated: CASSLGRSTDTEAFF.

Ten or more counts support this clonotype. The V and J genes are TRBV28 and TRBJ1-1; D remains unclear. The CDR3 loop spans 14 amino acids. Trimming stripped 8 bases from V and 6 bases from J, with 19 bases between. The germline CDR1 and CDR2 sequences are MDHEN and SYDVKM. The CDR3 loop reads CASRHKIGVSEAFF. The DNA for the CDR3 is TGTGCCAGCCGTCACAAGATCGGGGTCTCTGAAGCTTTCTTT.

This clonotype showed up just a few times. This chain joins TRBV6-5 and TRBJ2-7; TRBD2 is a possible D gene (6 bases). The V gene's germline CDR1 is MNHEY and CDR2 SVGAGI. With 5 bases removed from V and 3 bases from J, the gap between germline ends came to 11 bases. This CDR3 comprises 13 residues. The CDR3 is CASSEGLLYEQYF. CDR3 in DNA: TGTGCCAGCAGTGAGGGACTCCTCTACGAGCAGTACTTC.